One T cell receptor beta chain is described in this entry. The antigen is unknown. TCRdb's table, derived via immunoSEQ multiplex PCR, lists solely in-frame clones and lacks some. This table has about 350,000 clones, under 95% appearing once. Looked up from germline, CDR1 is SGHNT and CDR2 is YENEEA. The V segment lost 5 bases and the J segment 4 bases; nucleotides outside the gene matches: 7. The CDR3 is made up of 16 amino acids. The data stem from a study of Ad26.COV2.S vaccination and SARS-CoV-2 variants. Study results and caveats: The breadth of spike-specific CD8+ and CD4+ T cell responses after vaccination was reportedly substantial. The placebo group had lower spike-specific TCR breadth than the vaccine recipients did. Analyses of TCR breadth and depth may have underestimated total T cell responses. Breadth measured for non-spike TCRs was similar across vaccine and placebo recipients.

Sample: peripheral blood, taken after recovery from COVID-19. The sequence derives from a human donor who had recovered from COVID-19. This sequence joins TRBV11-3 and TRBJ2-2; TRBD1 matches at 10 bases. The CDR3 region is CASSPRDRGTTGELFF. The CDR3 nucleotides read TGTGCCAGCAGCCCCCGGGACAGGGGCACCACCGGGGAGCTGTTTTTT. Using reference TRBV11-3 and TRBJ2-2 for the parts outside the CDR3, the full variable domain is EAGVVQSPRYKIIEKKQPVAFWCNPISGHNTLYWYLQNLGQGPELLIRYENEEAVDDSQLPKDRFSAERLKGVDSTLKIQPAELGDSAVYLCASSPRDRGTTGELFFGEGSRLTVL.